This T cell receptor beta chain stems from a study of cytomegalovirus exposure and HLA in healthy donors. 60 Vbeta and 13 Jbeta primers were used in PCR. The repertoire was sequenced with immunoSEQ multiplex PCR; TCRdb's copy has only in-frame clones and lacks some. This table has approximately 72,000 clones, about 79% appearing once. Losses at the gene ends were 3 bases for V and 5 bases for J; bases not matched to a gene: 4. CDR1 and CDR2 (germline): KGHSH, LQKENI. The CDR3 spans 15 residues. Sequences were obtained from PBMCs. This chain connects TRBV18 to TRBJ2-1; 10 positions match TRBD2. The sequence derives from a male donor in good health and CMV-seropositive. The CDR3, as DNA: TGTGCCAGCTCACCCCTAGCGGGGGTGAACAATGAGCAGTTCTTC. It specifies CASSPLAGVNNEQFF. Full variable domain (outside the CDR3, taken from reference TRBV18 and TRBJ2-1): NAGVMQNPRHLVRRRGQEARLRCSPMKGHSHVYWYRQLPEEGLKFMVYLQKENIIDESGMPKERFSAEFPKEGPSILRIQQVVRGDSAAYFCASSPLAGVNNEQFFGPGTRLTVL.